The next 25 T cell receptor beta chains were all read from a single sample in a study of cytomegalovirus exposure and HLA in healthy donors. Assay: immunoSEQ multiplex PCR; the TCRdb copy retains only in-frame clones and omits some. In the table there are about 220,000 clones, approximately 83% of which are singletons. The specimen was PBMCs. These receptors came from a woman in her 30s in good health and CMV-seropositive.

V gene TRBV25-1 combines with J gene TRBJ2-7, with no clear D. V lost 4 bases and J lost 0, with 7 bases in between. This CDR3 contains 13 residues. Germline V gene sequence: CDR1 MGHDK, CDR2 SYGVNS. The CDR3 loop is CASSGRSSYEQYF. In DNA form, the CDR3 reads TGTGCCAGCAGTGGGAGAAGCTCCTACGAGCAGTACTTC.

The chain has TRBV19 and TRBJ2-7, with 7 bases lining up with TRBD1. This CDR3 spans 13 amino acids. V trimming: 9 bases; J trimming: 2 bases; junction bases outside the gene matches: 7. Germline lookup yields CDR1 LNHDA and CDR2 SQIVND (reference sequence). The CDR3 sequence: CASGKTGPYEQYF. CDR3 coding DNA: TGTGCCAGCGGTAAGACAGGGCCCTACGAGCAGTACTTC.

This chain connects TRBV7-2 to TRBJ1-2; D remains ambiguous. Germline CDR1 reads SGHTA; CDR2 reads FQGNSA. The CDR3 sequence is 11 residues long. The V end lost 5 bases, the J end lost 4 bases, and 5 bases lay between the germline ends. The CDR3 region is CASSDRYGYTF. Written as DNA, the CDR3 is TGTGCCAGCAGCGATCGCTATGGCTACACCTTC.

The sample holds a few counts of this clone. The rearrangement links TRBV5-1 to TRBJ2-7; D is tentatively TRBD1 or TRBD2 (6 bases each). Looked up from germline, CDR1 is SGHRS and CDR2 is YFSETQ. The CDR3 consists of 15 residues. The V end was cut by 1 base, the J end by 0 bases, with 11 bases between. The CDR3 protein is CASSLIGGGSYEQYF. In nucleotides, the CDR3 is TGCGCCAGCAGCTTGATAGGGGGAGGCTCCTACGAGCAGTACTTC.

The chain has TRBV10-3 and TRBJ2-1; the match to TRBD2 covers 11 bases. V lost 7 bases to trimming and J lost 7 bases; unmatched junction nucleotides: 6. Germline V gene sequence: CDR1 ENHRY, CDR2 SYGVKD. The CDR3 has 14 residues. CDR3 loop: CAITGTSGGNEQFF. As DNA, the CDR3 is TGTGCCATCACTGGGACTAGCGGAGGGAATGAGCAGTTCTTC.

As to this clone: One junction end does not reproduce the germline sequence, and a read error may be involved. The CDR3 DNA reads TGTGCCAGTACACTGACGGGGAATCACCCCCAGCATTTT. This encodes CASTLTGNHPQHF. The rearrangement uses TRBV19 and TRBJ1-5, with D uncertain. This CDR3 region has 13 residues. The germline CDR1 and CDR2 sequences are LNHDA and SQIVND (reference sequence).

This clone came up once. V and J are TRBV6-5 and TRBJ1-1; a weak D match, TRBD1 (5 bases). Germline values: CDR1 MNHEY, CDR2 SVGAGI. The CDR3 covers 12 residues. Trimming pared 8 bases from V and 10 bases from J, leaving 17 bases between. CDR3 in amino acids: CASGARLGGAFF. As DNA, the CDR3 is TGTGCCAGCGGGGCCAGGCTGGGGGGAGCTTTCTTT.

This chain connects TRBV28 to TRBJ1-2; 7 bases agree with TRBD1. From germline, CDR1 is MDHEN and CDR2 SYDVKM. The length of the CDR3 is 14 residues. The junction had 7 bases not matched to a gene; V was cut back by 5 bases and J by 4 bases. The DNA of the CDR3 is TGTGCCAGCAGTCAAAGAGGGGGCAGCTATGGCTACACCTTC. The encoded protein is CASSQRGGSYGYTF.

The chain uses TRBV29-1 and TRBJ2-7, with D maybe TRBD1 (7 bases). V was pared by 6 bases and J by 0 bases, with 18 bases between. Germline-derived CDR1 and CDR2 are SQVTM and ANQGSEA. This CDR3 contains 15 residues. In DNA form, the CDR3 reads TGCAGCGTGCGGGACAGCGTGTCTAGCTCCTACGAGCAGTACTTC. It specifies CSVRDSVSSSYEQYF.

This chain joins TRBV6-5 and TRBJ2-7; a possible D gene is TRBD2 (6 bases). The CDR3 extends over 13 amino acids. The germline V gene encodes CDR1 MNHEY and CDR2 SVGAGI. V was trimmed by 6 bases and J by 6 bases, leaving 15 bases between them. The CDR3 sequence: CASSPAGLAEQYF. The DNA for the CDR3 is TGTGCCAGCAGCCCAGCGGGTTTAGCCGAGCAGTACTTC.

The CDR3 DNA reads TGCGCCAGCAGCCCGGTCCCCGGGTCTTCATACGAGCAGTACTTC. This translates into CASSPVPGSSYEQYF. This chain uses TRBV5-1 with TRBJ2-7; D is unresolved. The CDR3 is 15 amino acids. Between the trimmed V and J ends, which lost 4 bases and 4 bases, there was a span of 18 bases. Germline CDR1 and CDR2: SGHRS and YFSETQ.

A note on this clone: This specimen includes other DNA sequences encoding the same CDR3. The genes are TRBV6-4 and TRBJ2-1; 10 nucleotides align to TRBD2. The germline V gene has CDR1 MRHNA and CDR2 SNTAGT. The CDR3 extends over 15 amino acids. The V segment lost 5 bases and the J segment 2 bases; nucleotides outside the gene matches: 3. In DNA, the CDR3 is TGTGCCAGCAGTCGGACTAGCGGAACCTACAATGAGCAGTTCTTC. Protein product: CASSRTSGTYNEQFF.

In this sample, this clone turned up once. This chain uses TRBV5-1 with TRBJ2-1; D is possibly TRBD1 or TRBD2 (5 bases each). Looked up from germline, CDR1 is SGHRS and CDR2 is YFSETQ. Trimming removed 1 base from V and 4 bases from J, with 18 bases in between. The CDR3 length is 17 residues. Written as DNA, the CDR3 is TGCGCCAGCAGCTTGTATTTTGGGACCGAGGGTTACAATGAGCAGTTCTTC. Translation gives CASSLYFGTEGYNEQFF.

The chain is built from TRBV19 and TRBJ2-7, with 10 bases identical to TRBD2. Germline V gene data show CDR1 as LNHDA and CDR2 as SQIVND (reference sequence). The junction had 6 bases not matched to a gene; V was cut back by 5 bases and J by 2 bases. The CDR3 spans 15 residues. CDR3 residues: CASSVAGTSAYEQYF. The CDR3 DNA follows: TGTGCCAGTAGTGTCGCCGGGACTAGCGCCTACGAGCAGTACTTC.

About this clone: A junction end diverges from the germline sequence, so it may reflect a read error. The CDR3 bases are TGTGCTAGCAGCTTAGAAATTGGACAGCCCCAGCATTTT. It specifies CASSLEIGQPQHF. The chain combines TRBV7-7 with TRBJ1-5; D gene ambiguous. Germline V gene lookup returns CDR1 SSHAT and CDR2 FNYEAQ (reference sequence). The CDR3 extends over 13 amino acids.

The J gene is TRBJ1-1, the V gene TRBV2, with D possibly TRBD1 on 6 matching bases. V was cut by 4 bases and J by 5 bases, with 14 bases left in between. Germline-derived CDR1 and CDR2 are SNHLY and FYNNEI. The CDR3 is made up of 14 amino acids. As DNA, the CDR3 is TGTGCCAGCAGTGTTTCGGGGGCCTATACTGAAGCTTTCTTT. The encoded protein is CASSVSGAYTEAFF. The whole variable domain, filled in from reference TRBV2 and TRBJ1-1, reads EPEVTQTPSHQVTQMGQEVILRCVPISNHLYFYWYRQILGQKVEFLVSFYNNEISEKSEIFDDQFSVERPDGSNFTLKIRSTKLEDSAMYFCASSVSGAYTEAFFGQGTRLTVV.

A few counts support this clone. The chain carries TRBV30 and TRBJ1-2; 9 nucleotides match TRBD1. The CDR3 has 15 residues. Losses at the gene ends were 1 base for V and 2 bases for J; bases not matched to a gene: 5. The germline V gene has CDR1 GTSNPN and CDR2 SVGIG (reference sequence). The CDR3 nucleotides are TGTGCCTGGAGTGGACAGGGGGAGGTGAACTATGGCTACACCTTC. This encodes CAWSGQGEVNYGYTF.

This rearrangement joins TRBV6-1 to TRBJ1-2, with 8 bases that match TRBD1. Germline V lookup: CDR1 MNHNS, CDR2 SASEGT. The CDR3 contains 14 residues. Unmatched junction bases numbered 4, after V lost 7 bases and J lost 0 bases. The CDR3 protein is CASTRGLPNYGYTF. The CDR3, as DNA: TGTGCCAGCACCAGGGGGCTCCCTAACTATGGCTACACCTTC.

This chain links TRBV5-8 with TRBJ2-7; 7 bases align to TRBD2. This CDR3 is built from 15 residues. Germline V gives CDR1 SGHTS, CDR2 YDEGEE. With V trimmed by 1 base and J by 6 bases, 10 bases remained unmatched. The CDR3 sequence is CASSLYLRGRVEQYF. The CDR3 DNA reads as TGTGCCAGCAGCTTGTATCTCCGGGGGAGGGTCGAGCAGTACTTC.

CDR3 sequence: CASSPTGVTDTQYF. The CDR3 bases are TGTGCCAGCTCGCCAACAGGAGTCACAGATACGCAGTATTTT. The V and J genes are TRBV18 and TRBJ2-3; D is perhaps TRBD1 (5 bases). The V and J ends lost 6 bases and 2 bases respectively, with 12 bases between them. Germline values: CDR1 KGHSH, CDR2 LQKENI. The CDR3 covers 14 residues.

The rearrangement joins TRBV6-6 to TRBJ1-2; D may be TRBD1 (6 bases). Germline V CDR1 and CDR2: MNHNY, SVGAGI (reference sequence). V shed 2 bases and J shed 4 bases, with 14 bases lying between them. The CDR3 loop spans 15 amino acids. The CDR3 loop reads CASSYGGRGTYGYTF. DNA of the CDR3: TGTGCCAGCAGTTACGGTGGCAGGGGAACCTATGGCTACACCTTC.

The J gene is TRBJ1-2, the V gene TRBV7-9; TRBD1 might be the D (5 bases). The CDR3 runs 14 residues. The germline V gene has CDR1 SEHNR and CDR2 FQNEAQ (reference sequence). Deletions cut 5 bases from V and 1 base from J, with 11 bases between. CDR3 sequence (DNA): TGTGCCAGCAGCCCGTTTGACAGTAACTATGGCTACACCTTC. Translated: CASSPFDSNYGYTF.

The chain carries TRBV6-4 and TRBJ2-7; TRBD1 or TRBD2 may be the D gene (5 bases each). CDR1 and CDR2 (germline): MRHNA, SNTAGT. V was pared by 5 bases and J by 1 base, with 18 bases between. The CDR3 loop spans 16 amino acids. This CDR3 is CASSPLTGTDSYEQYF. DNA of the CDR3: TGTGCCAGCAGTCCCCTCACTGGGACGGATTCCTACGAGCAGTACTTC.

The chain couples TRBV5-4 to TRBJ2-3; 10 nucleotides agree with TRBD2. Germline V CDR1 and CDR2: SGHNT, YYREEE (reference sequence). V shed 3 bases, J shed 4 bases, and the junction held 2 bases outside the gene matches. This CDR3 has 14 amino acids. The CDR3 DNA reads TGTGCCAGCAGCTCAGCGGGAGGGCCAGATACGCAGTATTTT. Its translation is CASSSAGGPDTQYF.

The CDR3 here is CASSPDSLFDEQFF. CDR3 nucleotide sequence: TGTGCCAGCAGTCCTGACAGCCTCTTCGATGAGCAGTTCTTC. The genes are TRBV28 and TRBJ2-1; tentatively, D is TRBD1 (5 bases). The CDR3 is made up of 14 amino acids. Germline V CDR1 and CDR2: MDHEN, SYDVKM. Trimming took 5 bases from V and 8 from J, leaving 16 bases between them.